Shown below are 20 T cell receptor beta chains from a single sample sequenced in a study of regulatory T cells in long-lasting Graves disease. The time point: newly diagnosed GD, antithyroid drugs for less than 3 months. RNA from PBMCs was the source of the TCR library. Construction of the TCR beta libraries employed iRepertoire HTBI primers in conjunction with Arm-PCR of CDR3 regions. MiXCR was run by TCRdb on the multiplex PCR reads, yielding one entry per CDR3 protein. Altogether some 220,000 distinct CDR3 sequences are present, roughly 20% being singletons, with the ten largest covering 12%. The data were also submitted as part of a second study, on T cells in Graves' hyperthyroidism and ophthalmopathy.

The sample was peripheral blood mononuclear cells (PBMCs), taken at new diagnosis, from a patient treated with antithyroid drugs. These receptors were obtained from a woman aged 25 to 39 with Graves disease.

This clonotype was counted many times. The rearrangement links TRBV30 to TRBJ1-1; D possibly corresponds to TRBD1 (6 bases). The CDR3 extends over 13 amino acids. Per germline, CDR1 GTSNPN and CDR2 SVGIG (reference sequence). The V end was cut by 1 base, the J end by 5 bases, with 11 bases between. This CDR3 reads CAWSDQGWTEAFF. The CDR3 nucleotides read TGTGCCTGGAGTGATCAGGGGTGGACTGAAGCTTTCTTT.

This clonotype was seen ten or more times. The chain couples TRBV18 to TRBJ1-3; TRBD1 agrees at 9 bases. Looked up from germline, CDR1 is KGHSH and CDR2 is LQKENI. This CDR3 contains 15 residues. The V and J ends lost 6 bases and 1 base, in that order; junction bases with no gene match: 4. The chain's CDR3 is CASSHGTGSGNTIYF. In DNA form, the CDR3 reads TGTGCCAGCTCCCACGGGACAGGGTCTGGAAACACCATATATTTT.

The chain carries TRBV13 and TRBJ1-2; D unresolved. This CDR3 has 12 amino acids. Trimming shortened V by 6 bases and J by 0 bases, and 5 bases separated the two germline ends. Germline CDR1 reads PRHDT; CDR2 reads FYEKMQ (reference sequence). The CDR3 protein is CASRFANYGYTF. Written as DNA, the CDR3 is TGTGCCAGCAGGTTCGCTAACTATGGCTACACCTTC. Together with reference TRBV13 and TRBJ1-2, the CDR3 gives the full variable domain: AAGVIQSPRHLIKEKRETATLKCYPIPRHDTVYWYQQGPGQDPQFLISFYEKMQSDKGSIPDRFSAQQFSDYHSELNMSSLELGDSALYFCASRFANYGYTFGSGTRLTVV.

This clonotype was recorded once. A read error is likely, as this CDR3 ends without the conserved phenylalanine or tryptophan. No DNA is shown, since the ends of the CDR3 on it are uncertain; the CDR3 is the one TCRdb lists. This chain uses TRBV6-1 with TRBJ1-1; TRBD1 is the table's D call, not checked against the DNA. Including both end residues, the CDR3 is 14 amino acids long. The germline CDR1 and CDR2 sequences are MNHNS and SASEGT. Here the CDR3 reads CASTQTGGDTEGFV.

J is TRBJ2-2 and V is TRBV4-1; a weak D match, TRBD2 (5 bases). The germline CDR1 and CDR2 sequences are MGHRA and YSYEKL. The CDR3 extends over 12 amino acids. Trimming took 4 bases from V and 8 from J, leaving 8 bases between them. The DNA for the CDR3 is TGCGCCAGCAGCCTTAGAGGGGGGGAGCTGTTTTTT. Translation gives CASSLRGGELFF.

There are a few counts of this clonotype. Possible read error: a much larger clone is one base away. This rearrangement joins TRBV29-1 to TRBJ1-4; D is undetermined. This CDR3 region has 12 residues. Germline V CDR1 and CDR2: SQVTM, ANQGSEA. DNA of the CDR3: TGCAGCGTTAATCTTCTTGGTGAAAAACTGTCTTTT. Amino acid sequence: CSVNLLGEKLSF.

This clonotype has a count of ten or more. The chain is built from TRBV20-1 and TRBJ2-1; maybe TRBD2 (6 bases). This CDR3 is built from 15 residues. V was trimmed by 6 bases and J by 0 bases, leaving 15 bases between them. Germline values: CDR1 DFQATT, CDR2 SNEGSKA (reference sequence). The CDR3 DNA reads TGCAGTGCGAAAATAGCGGAGAGCTCCTACAATGAGCAGTTCTTC. It encodes CSAKIAESSYNEQFF.

This clonotype came up many times. The genes are TRBV28 and TRBJ2-1; a weak D match, TRBD2 (5 bases). Germline V lookup: CDR1 MDHEN, CDR2 SYDVKM. This CDR3 spans 14 amino acids. Trimming stripped 3 bases from V and 13 bases from J, with 19 bases between. This CDR3 reads CASSLETISVPQFF. Written as DNA, the CDR3 is TGTGCCAGCAGTTTGGAGACTATTAGCGTGCCTCAGTTCTTC.

This clonotype was counted many times. The chain couples TRBV6-1 to TRBJ2-5, with D uncertain. The CDR3 is 13 amino acids. The germline CDR1 and CDR2 sequences are MNHNS and SASEGT. V lost 6 bases and J lost 2, with 10 bases in between. This CDR3 is CASSRTVQETQYF. The CDR3 DNA sequence: TGTGCCAGCAGCCGGACCGTGCAAGAGACCCAGTACTTC.

The CDR3 protein is CASKPPAGGAGELFF. The CDR3 DNA reads as TGTGCCAGCAAACCACCAGCGGGAGGGGCCGGGGAGCTGTTTTTT. J is TRBJ2-2 and V is TRBV3-1; 10 bases align to TRBD2. Per germline, CDR1 LGHDT and CDR2 YNNKEL (reference sequence). CDR3 length: 15 amino acids. The trim removed 7 bases at V and 6 bases at J, leaving 8 bases unmatched.

The sample holds many counts of this clonotype. The germline gene is not matched at one end of the junction; a read error may be the cause. The chain couples TRBV4-1 to TRBJ1-6; D possibly corresponds to TRBD1 (6 bases). Germline V gives CDR1 MGHRA, CDR2 YSYEKL. This CDR3 has 17 amino acids. The CDR3 loop reads CASSQTPMGGRPAPLHF. CDR3 sequence (DNA): TGTGCCAGCAGCCAAACACCGATGGGGGGGCGCCCGGCACCCCTCCACTTT.

This clonotype has ten or more counts. The chain combines TRBV20-1 with TRBJ2-3, with D perhaps TRBD2 (5 bases). CDR3 length equals 15 residues. CDR1 and CDR2 from the germline V gene are DFQATT and SNEGSKA (reference sequence). Trimming stripped 2 bases from V and 0 bases from J, with 12 bases between. Here the CDR3 DNA reads TGCAGTGCTAGATCGAAAGCGGCTAGCACAGATACGCAGTATTTT. It is translated as CSARSKAASTDTQYF.

Ten or more counts support this clonotype. The junction differs from germline at one of its ends, possibly a read error. The rearrangement links TRBV4-1 to TRBJ2-3; D gene uncertain. CDR3 size: 14 residues. Germline CDR1 is MGHRA and CDR2 is YSYEKL. The CDR3 sequence is CASSQDASTDTQYF. The DNA of the CDR3 is TGTGCCAGCAGCCAAGATGCTAGCACAGATACGCAGTATTTT.

This clonotype appeared a few times. The V gene is TRBV6-2 or TRBV6-3, the J gene TRBJ2-3; D is perhaps TRBD1 (6 bases). The DNA matches TRBJ2-7 better at its end, which makes the J call doubtful. The CDR3 runs 13 residues. Germline CDR1 MNHEY, CDR2 SVGEGT. CDR3 protein: CASSTDSNYEQYF. As DNA, the CDR3 is TGTGCCAGCAGCACGGACAGTAACTACGAGCAGTACTTC.

Concerning this clonotype itself: Germline and junction disagree at one end, which may indicate a read error. The chain employs TRBV2 and TRBJ2-7, with D uncertain. CDR3 length equals 16 residues. Germline-derived CDR1 and CDR2 are SNHLY and FYNNEI. In DNA, the CDR3 is TGCGCCAGCAGCCCCATCCCAAGAGGTGCCTCCTACGAGCAGTACTTC. It codes for CASSPIPRGASYEQYF. Full variable domain (outside the CDR3, taken from reference TRBV2 and TRBJ2-7): EPEVTQTPSHQVTQMGQEVILRCVPISNHLYFYWYRQILGQKVEFLVSFYNNEISEKSEIFDDQFSVERPDGSNFTLKIRSTKLEDSAMYFCASSPIPRGASYEQYFGPGTRLTVT.

In its sample, this clonotype was seen many times. CDR3 region: CAWRTGIEQFF. CDR3 bases: TGTGCCTGGAGGACAGGGATTGAGCAGTTCTTC. The chain combines TRBV30 with TRBJ2-1; the match to TRBD1 covers 7 bases. V shed 3 bases and J 9 bases; nucleotides not matched to a gene: 2. Germline CDR1 GTSNPN, CDR2 SVGIG (reference sequence). The CDR3 runs to 11 residues.

This clonotype was recorded many times. V and J are TRBV3-1 and TRBJ2-1; 11 positions match TRBD1. This CDR3 has 19 residues. The junction had 18 bases not matched to a gene; V was cut back by 4 bases and J by 7 bases. Germline lookup yields CDR1 LGHDT and CDR2 YNNKEL (reference sequence). For the CDR3, the DNA is TGTGCCAGCAGCCTCATATCGGAAAGTGGACAGGGGGCTTGGAATGAGCAGTTCTTC. Encoded protein: CASSLISESGQGAWNEQFF.

The V call is TRBV4-2, the J call TRBJ2-3; D ambiguous. V was clipped by 0 bases and J by 3 bases, with 10 bases between them. CDR1 is LGHNA, CDR2 YNFKEQ, per germline. There are 15 residues in the CDR3. CDR3 loop: CASSQEWSTTDTQYF. The CDR3 DNA reads as TGTGCCAGCAGCCAAGAGTGGTCTACTACAGATACGCAGTATTTT.

To note about this clonotype: A much more abundant neighbour one base away suggests this may be a read error. The chain has TRBV10-3 and TRBJ2-7, with no clear D. The CDR3 loop spans 14 amino acids. The germline V gene encodes CDR1 ENHRY and CDR2 SYGVKD. The CDR3 sequence: CAISELLGLNEQCF. DNA for the CDR3: TGTGCCATCAGTGAGTTACTTGGTCTAAACGAGCAGTGCTTC.

This chain links TRBV29-1 with TRBJ2-5, with D possibly TRBD2 on 5 matching bases. V lost 4 bases and J lost 1, with 13 bases in between. The CDR3 spans 14 residues. Germline CDR1 is SQVTM and CDR2 is ANQGSEA. The chain's CDR3 is CSVASGSGQETQYF. The CDR3 bases are TGCAGCGTTGCTTCGGGATCAGGCCAAGAGACCCAGTACTTC.